This T cell receptor (beta chain) derives from a study of cytomegalovirus exposure and HLA in healthy donors. The CDR3 runs 14 residues. The germline V and J ends were trimmed by 4 bases and 2 bases, with 10 bases remaining between them. Germline CDR1 and CDR2: SGDLS and YYNGEE. PCR used 60 Vbeta primers and 13 Jbeta primers. Here immunoSEQ multiplex PCR was the method, and the copy in TCRdb shows in-frame clones only, minus some. The table has approximately 140,000 clones, just under 80% seen once. The J gene is TRBJ1-3, the V gene TRBV9; D is ambiguous. The sequence was obtained from a young woman in good health and CMV-seronegative. Sequencing was carried out using PBMCs. As DNA, the CDR3 is TGTGCCAGCAGCCCCGAGGGAGCTGGAAACACCATATATTTT. Translated: CASSPEGAGNTIYF.